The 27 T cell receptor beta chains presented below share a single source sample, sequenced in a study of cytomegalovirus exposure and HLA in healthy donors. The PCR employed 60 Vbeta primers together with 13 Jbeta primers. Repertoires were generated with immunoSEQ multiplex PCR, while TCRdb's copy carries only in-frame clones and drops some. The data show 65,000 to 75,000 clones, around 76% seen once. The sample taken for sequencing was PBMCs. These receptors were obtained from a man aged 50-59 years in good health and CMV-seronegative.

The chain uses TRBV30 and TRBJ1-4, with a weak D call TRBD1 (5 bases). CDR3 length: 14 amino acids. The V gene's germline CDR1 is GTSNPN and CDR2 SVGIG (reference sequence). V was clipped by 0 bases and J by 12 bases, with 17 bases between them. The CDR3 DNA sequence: TGTGCCTGGAGTGTCACAGGCTATCTCTCGGAACTGTTTTTT. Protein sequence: CAWSVTGYLSELFF. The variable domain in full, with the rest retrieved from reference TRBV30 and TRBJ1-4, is SQTIHQWPATLVQPVGSPLSLECTVEGTSNPNLYWYRQAAGRGLQLLFYSVGIGQISSEVPQNLSASRPQDRQFILSSKKLLLSDSGFYLCAWSVTGYLSELFFGSGTQLSVL.

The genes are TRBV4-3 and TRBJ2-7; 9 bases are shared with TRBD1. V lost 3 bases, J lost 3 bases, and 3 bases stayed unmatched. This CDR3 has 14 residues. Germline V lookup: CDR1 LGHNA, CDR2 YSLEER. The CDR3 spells CASSHLTGGYEQYF. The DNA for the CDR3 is TGCGCCAGCAGCCACCTGACAGGGGGCTACGAGCAGTACTTC.

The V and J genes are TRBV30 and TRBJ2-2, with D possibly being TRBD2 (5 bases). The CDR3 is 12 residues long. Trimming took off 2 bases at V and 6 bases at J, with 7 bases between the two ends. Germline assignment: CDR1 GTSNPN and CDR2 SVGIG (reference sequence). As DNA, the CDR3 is TGTGCCTGGAGTACCGGGGCCGGGGAGCTGTTTTTT. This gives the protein CAWSTGAGELFF.

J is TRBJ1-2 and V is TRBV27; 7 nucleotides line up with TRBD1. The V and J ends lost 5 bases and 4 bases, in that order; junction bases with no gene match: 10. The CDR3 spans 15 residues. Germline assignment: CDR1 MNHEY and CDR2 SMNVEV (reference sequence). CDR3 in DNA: TGTGCCAGCAGTACTAGGGGACAGACCTTCTATGGCTACACCTTC. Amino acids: CASSTRGQTFYGYTF.

The CDR3 nucleotides are TGTGCCAGCAGCGTAGCTAGGCATCGTACAGATACGCAGTATTTT. Its protein product is CASSVARHRTDTQYF. The chain couples TRBV9 to TRBJ2-3, with D uncertain. The V and J ends lost 0 bases and 3 bases respectively, with 11 bases between them. Germline CDR1 is SGDLS and CDR2 is YYNGEE. The CDR3 covers 15 residues.

CDR3 nucleotides: TGTGCCTGGGCCCCCAGGGGCAAGACCGGGGAGCTGTTTTTT. Translation gives CAWAPRGKTGELFF. The V and J genes are TRBV30 and TRBJ2-2; possibly TRBD1 for D (6 bases). V lost 5 bases and J 5 bases, leaving 15 bases between the germline ends. From germline, CDR1 is GTSNPN and CDR2 SVGIG (reference sequence). The CDR3 totals 14 residues.

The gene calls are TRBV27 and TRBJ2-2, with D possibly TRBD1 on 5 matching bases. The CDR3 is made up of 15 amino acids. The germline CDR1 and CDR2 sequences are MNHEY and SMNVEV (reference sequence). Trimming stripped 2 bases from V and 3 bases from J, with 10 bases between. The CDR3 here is CASSLTGWDTGELFF. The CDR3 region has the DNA TGTGCCAGCAGTTTAACAGGCTGGGACACCGGGGAGCTGTTTTTT.

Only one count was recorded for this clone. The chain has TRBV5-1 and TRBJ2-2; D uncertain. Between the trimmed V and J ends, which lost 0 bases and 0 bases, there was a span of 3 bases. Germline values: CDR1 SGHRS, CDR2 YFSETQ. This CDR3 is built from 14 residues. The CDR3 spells CASSLDTNTGELFF. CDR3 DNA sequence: TGCGCCAGCAGCTTGGACACGAACACCGGGGAGCTGTTTTTT.

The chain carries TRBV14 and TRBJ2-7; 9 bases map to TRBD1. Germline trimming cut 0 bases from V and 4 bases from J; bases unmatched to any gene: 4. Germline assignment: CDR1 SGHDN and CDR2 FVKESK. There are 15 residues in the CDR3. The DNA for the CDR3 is TGTGCCAGCAGCCAAGAGGCTGGACAGGGGTACGAGCAGTACTTC. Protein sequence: CASSQEAGQGYEQYF.

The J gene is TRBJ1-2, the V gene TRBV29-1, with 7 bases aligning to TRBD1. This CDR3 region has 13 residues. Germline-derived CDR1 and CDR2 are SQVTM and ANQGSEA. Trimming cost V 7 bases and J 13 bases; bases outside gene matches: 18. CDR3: CSALADRRLGGTF. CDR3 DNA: TGCAGCGCCTTGGCGGACAGGCGACTTGGAGGCACCTTC.

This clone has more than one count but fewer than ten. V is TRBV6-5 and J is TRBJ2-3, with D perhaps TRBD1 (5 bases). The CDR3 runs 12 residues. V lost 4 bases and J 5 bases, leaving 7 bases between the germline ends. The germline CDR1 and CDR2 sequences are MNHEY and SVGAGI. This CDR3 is CASSSQGDTQYF. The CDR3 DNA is TGTGCCAGCAGTTCCCAGGGAGATACGCAGTATTTT.

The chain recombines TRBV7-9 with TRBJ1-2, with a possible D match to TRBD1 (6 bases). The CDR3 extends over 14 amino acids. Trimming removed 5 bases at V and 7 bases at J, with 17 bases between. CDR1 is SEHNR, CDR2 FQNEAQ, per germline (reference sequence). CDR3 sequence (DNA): TGTGCCAGCAGCCCAGCTGGGGACACAATTGGCTACACCTTC. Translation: CASSPAGDTIGYTF.

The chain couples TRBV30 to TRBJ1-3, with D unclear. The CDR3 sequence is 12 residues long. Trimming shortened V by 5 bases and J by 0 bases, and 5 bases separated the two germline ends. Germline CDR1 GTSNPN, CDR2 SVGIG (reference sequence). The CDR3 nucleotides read TGTGCCTGGGAGAACTCTGGAAACACCATATATTTT. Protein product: CAWENSGNTIYF. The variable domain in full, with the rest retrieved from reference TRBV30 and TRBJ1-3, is SQTIHQWPATLVQPVGSPLSLECTVEGTSNPNLYWYRQAAGRGLQLLFYSVGIGQISSEVPQNLSASRPQDRQFILSSKKLLLSDSGFYLCAWENSGNTIYFGEGSWLTVV.

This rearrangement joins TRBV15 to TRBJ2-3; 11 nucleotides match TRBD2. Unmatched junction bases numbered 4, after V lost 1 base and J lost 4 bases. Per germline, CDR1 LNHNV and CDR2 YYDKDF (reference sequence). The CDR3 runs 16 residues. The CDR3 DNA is TGTGCCACCAGCAGAGGTAGCGGGGGGGCATCAGATACGCAGTATTTT. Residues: CATSRGSGGASDTQYF.

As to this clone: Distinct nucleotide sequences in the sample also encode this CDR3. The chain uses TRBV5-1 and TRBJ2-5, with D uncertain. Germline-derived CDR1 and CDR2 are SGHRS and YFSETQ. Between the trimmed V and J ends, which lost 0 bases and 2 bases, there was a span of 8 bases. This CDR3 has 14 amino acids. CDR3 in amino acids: CASSLGTVQETQYF. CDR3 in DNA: TGCGCCAGCAGCTTGGGCACGGTACAAGAGACCCAGTACTTC. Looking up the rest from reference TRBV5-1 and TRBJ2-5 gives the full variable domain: KAGVTQTPRYLIKTRGQQVTLSCSPISGHRSVSWYQQTPGQGLQFLFEYFSETQRNKGNFPGRFSGRQFSNSRSEMNVSTLELGDSALYLCASSLGTVQETQYFGPGTRLLVL.

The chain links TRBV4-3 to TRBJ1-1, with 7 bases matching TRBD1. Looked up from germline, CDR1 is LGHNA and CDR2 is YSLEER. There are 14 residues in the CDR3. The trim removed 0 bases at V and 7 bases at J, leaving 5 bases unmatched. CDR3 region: CASSQEGQNFEAFF. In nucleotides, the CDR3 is TGCGCCAGCAGCCAAGAGGGACAGAACTTTGAAGCTTTCTTT.

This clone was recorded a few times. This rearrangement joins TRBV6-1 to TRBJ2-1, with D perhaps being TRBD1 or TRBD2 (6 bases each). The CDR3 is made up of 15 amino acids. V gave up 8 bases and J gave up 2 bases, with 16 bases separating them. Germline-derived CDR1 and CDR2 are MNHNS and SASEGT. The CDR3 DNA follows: TGTGCCAGCTGCGAAGGGGGAGGTACCTACAATGAGCAGTTCTTC. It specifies CASCEGGGTYNEQFF.

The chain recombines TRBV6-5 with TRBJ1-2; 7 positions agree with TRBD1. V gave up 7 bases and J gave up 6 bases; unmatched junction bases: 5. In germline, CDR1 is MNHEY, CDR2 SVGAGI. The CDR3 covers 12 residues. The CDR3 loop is CASTDRVHGYTF. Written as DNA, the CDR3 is TGTGCCAGCACCGACAGGGTACATGGCTACACCTTC.

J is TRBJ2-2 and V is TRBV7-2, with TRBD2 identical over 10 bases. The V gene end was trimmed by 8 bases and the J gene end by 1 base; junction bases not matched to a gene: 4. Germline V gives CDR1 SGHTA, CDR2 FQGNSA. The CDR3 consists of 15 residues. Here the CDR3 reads CASPRTSGNTGELFF. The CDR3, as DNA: TGTGCCAGCCCAAGGACTAGCGGGAACACCGGGGAGCTGTTTTTT. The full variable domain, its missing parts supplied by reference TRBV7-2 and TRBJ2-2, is GAGVSQSPSNKVTEKGKDVELRCDPISGHTALYWYRQSLGQGLEFLIYFQGNSAPDKSGLPSDRFSAERTGGSVSTLTIQRTQQEDSAVYLCASPRTSGNTGELFFGEGSRLTVL.

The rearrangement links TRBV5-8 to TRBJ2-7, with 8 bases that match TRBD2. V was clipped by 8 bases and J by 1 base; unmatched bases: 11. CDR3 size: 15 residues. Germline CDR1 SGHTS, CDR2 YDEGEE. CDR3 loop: CASTYLAGPSYEQYF. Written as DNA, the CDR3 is TGTGCCAGTACTTATTTAGCGGGGCCATCCTACGAGCAGTACTTC.

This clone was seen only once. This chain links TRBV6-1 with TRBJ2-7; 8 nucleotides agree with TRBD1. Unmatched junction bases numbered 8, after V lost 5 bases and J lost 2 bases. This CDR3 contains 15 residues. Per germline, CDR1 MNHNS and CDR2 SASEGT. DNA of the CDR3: TGTGCCAGCAGTCTTCGGACAGGGTCAACCTACGAGCAGTACTTC. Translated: CASSLRTGSTYEQYF.

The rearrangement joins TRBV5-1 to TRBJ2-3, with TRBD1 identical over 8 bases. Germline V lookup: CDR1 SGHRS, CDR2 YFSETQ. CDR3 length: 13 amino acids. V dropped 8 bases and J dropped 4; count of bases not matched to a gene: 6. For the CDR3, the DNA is TGCGCCAGTGGGACAGGATCTTCAGATACGCAGTATTTT. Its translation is CASGTGSSDTQYF.

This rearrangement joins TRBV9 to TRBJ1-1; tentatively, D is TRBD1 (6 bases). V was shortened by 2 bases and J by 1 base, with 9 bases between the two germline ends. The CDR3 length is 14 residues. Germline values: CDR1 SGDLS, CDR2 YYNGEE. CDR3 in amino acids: CASSVRQENTEAFF. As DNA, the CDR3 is TGTGCCAGCAGCGTTAGACAGGAGAACACTGAAGCTTTCTTT. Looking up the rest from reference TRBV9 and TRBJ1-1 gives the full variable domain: DSGVTQTPKHLITATGQRVTLRCSPRSGDLSVYWYQQSLDQGLQFLIQYYNGEERAKGNILERFSAQQFPDLHSELNLSSLELGDSALYFCASSVRQENTEAFFGQGTRLTVV.

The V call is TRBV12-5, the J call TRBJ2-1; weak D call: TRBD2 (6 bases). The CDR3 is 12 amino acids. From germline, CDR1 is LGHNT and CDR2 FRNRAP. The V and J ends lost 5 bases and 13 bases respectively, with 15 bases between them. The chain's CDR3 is CASGPTAGSQFF. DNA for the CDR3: TGTGCTAGTGGTCCTACTGCCGGGAGCCAGTTCTTC.

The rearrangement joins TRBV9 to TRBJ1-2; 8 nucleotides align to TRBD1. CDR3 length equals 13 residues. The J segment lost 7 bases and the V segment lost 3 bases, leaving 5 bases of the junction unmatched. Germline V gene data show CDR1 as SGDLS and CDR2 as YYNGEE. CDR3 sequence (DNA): TGTGCCAGCAGCGGGGACAGGCAGATTGGCTACACCTTC. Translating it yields CASSGDRQIGYTF.

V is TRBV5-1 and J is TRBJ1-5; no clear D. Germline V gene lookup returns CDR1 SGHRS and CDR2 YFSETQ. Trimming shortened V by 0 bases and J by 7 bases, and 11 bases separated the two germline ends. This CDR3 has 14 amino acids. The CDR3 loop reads CASSLGQAGQPQHF. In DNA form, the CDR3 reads TGCGCCAGCAGCTTGGGCCAGGCGGGACAGCCCCAGCATTTT.

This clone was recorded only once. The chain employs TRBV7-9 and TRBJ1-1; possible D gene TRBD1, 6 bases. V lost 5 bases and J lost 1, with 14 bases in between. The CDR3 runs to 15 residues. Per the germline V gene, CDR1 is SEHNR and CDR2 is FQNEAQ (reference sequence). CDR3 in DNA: TGTGCCAGCAGCCCCACAGGGATAAAGAACACTGAAGCTTTCTTT. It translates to CASSPTGIKNTEAFF. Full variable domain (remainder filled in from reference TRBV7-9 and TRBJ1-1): DTGVSQNPRHKITKRGQNVTFRCDPISEHNRLYWYRQTLGQGPEFLTYFQNEAQLEKSRLLSDRFSAERPKGSFSTLEIQRTEQGDSAMYLCASSPTGIKNTEAFFGQGTRLTVV.